The rows below give T cell receptor beta chains drawn from one sample of a study of cytomegalovirus exposure and HLA in healthy donors. Clones were read by immunoSEQ multiplex PCR, and TCRdb kept only the in-frame ones, dropping some. This repertoire shows 100,000 to 150,000 clones, 89% found once; its top ten account for approximately 1.1%. The specimen was PBMCs. The receptor set was obtained from a woman under 30 in good health and CMV-seronegative. Both conserved end residues are part of each CDR3. Each record gives: J gene, clone size, V gene, D gene, CDR3 DNA, CDR3 protein. D genes are given only for firm matches. Not every row has a clone size; where given, it reads once, few, many or a size class.

TRBJ1-2,.,TRBV19,TRBD1,TGTGCCAGTAGTATCCGGACAGGGCCTGGTGGCTACACCTTC,CASSIRTGPGGYTF
TRBJ1-5,once,TRBV28,.,TGTGCCAGCAGTTACCGGGAAGCCGTAGGGTCCCAGCATTTT,CASSYREAVGSQHF
TRBJ1-5,.,TRBV6-1,TRBD1,TGTGCCAGCAGTGCCAACGACAGGGTTGGACAGCCCCAGCATTTT,CASSANDRVGQPQHF
TRBJ1-1,.,TRBV4-1,.,TGCGCCAGCAGCCTCAGTTTGGGGGCGAACACTGAAGCTTTCTTT,CASSLSLGANTEAFF
TRBJ1-1,.,TRBV28,.,TGTGCCAGCAGTTCTCCGGGGTGGTGGACTGAAGCTTTCTTT,CASSSPGWWTEAFF
TRBJ2-3,.,TRBV29-1,.,TGCAGCGTTGCACGGAGCCGCACCGCCACAGATACGCAGTATTTT,CSVARSRTATDTQYF
TRBJ2-7,.,TRBV18,.,TGTGCCAGCTCACCCCGACAGGACTCCTACGAGCAGTACTTC,CASSPRQDSYEQYF
TRBJ2-2,.,TRBV7-7,TRBD1,TGTGCCAGCAGCCCGGCAGGGGGCCCAAACACCGGGGAGCTGTTTTTT,CASSPAGGPNTGELFF
TRBJ2-4,.,TRBV2,.,TGTGCCAGCAGACAGACCGAAGCCAAAAACATTCAGTACTTC,CASRQTEAKNIQYF
TRBJ2-3,.,TRBV6-4,.,TGTGCCAGCAGCCCCCAGGGCGGCACAGATACGCAGTATTTT,CASSPQGGTDTQYF
TRBJ1-1,.,TRBV29-1,TRBD1,TGCAGCGTTGAGGGGGGACAGGGGGTTTTCGGCACTGAAGCTTTCTTT,CSVEGGQGVFGTEAFF
TRBJ2-1,.,TRBV27,TRBD2,TGTGCCAGCAGTTGGACTAGAACTTCTTACAATGAGCAGTTCTTC,CASSWTRTSYNEQFF
TRBJ1-2,.,TRBV19,TRBD1,TGTGCCAGTAGTCTCGCGGGACAGAAAAGCCATGGCTACACCTTC,CASSLAGQKSHGYTF
TRBJ2-2,.,TRBV6-6,.,TGTGCCAGCAGTTCATACAGAACCGGGGAGCTGTTTTTT,CASSSYRTGELFF
TRBJ1-1,.,TRBV4-3,TRBD1,TGCGCCAGCAGCCCCCACCTGGACAGGGACATGAACACTGAAGCTTTCTTT,CASSPHLDRDMNTEAFF
TRBJ2-2,.,TRBV14,TRBD2,TGTGCCAGCAGCCAAGATCTAGCGGGGCGACCGAACACCGGGGAGCTGTTTTTT,CASSQDLAGRPNTGELFF
TRBJ2-4,.,TRBV2,.,TGTGCCAGCAGGCCCCAGGGACTAGCCAAAAACATTCAGTACTTC,CASRPQGLAKNIQYF
TRBJ1-1,.,TRBV7-8,.,TGTGCCAGCAGCGGGTTGCAGGGGAGGGCTGAAGCTTTCTTT,CASSGLQGRAEAFF
TRBJ1-2,once,TRBV5-1,.,TGCGCCAGCAGCTCCGGGACACATAGGCTACCCTATGGCTACACCTTC,CASSSGTHRLPYGYTF
TRBJ2-7,.,TRBV4-1,TRBD1,TGCGCCAGCAGCCCCGGAGTTGTCCGACAGGGGGCTGGGGAGCAGTACTTC,CASSPGVVRQGAGEQYF
TRBJ1-3,.,TRBV19,.,TGTGCCAGTAGTCTCCGAACCCCAGGGGCTGGAAACACCATATATTTT,CASSLRTPGAGNTIYF
TRBJ1-1,.,TRBV11-2,.,TGTGCCAGCAGCTTAGAGTCATCTGAAGCTTTCTTT,CASSLESSEAFF
TRBJ1-6,.,TRBV28,.,TGTGCCAGCAGTTTTTTGGACTCCAATTCACCCCTCCACTTT,CASSFLDSNSPLHF
TRBJ2-3,.,TRBV30,.,TGTGCCTGGAGTGTAGAGGGTACAGATACGCAGTATTTT,CAWSVEGTDTQYF
TRBJ2-7,.,TRBV29-1,TRBD1,TGCAGCGGAGGGACAGGCCCCAGGGAGCAGTACTTC,CSGGTGPREQYF
TRBJ2-2,once,TRBV19,TRBD2,TGTGCCAGTAGTGGCCTAGCGGGGGCGACCGGGGAGCTGTTTTTT,CASSGLAGATGELFF
TRBJ2-1,.,TRBV25-1,TRBD1,TGTGCCAGCAGTGGGGGGACAGGACTCTCCTACAATGAGCAGTTCTTC,CASSGGTGLSYNEQFF
TRBJ2-5,.,TRBV2,TRBD1,TGTGCCAGCAGTGAAGAAGGACAGGCCATAGCCCAGTACTTC,CASSEEGQAIAQYF